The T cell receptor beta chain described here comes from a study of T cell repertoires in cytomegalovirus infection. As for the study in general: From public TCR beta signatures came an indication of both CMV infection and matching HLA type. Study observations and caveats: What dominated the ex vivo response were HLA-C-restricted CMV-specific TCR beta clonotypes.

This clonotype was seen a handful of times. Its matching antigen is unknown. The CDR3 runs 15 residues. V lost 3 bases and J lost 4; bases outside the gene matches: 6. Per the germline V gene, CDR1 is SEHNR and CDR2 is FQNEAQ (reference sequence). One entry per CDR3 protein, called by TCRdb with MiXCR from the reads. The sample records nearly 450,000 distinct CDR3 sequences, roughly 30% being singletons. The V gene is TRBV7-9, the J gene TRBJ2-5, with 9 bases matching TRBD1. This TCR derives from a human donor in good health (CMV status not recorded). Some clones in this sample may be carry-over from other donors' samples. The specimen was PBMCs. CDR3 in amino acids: CASSFTGGGVETQYF. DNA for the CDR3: TGTGCCAGCAGCTTTACAGGGGGCGGGGTAGAGACCCAGTACTTC.